The sequence of this TCR beta chain was determined in a study of cytomegalovirus exposure and HLA in healthy donors. Study findings and constraints: There was a cluster of highly shared sequence variants that was likely a sequencing artifact.

Points on this clone: Its antigen remains unidentified.

The PCR was carried out with 60 Vbeta primers and 13 Jbeta primers. The method was immunoSEQ multiplex PCR; TCRdb's version includes in-frame clones alone and lacks a portion of them. Of 200,000 to 250,000 clones listed, about 80% are singletons. Sequencing used PBMCs. The sequence was obtained from a man aged 35 to 55 in good health and CMV-seronegative.

The CDR3 nucleotides are TGTGCCTGGCCAGCGACGACTAGCGGGAGGGTGGGAGCAAAGACCCAGTACTTC. Translation: CAWPATTSGRVGAKTQYF. V usage is TRBV30 and J usage is TRBJ2-5; 14 positions agree with TRBD2. Germline assignment: CDR1 GTSNPN and CDR2 SVGIG (reference sequence). V dropped 5 bases and J dropped 6; count of bases not matched to a gene: 17. The CDR3 totals 18 residues.